Included here is one TCR beta chain sequence, with context. The target antigen is unknown. This sample is drawn from a study of cytomegalovirus exposure and HLA in healthy donors. The CDR3 extends over 16 amino acids. V was clipped by 4 bases and J by 2 bases, with 16 bases between them. CDR1 and CDR2 (germline): SGHTA, FQGNSA. Whole-study findings and limits: Most TCR sequences were seen very rarely across donors, but some public TCRs occurred in many. A later analysis found first-cohort TCR clusters tended to co-occur in the approximately 110 validation repertoires. In vitro data verified a few CMV-associated chains as specific for CMV antigens.

Profiling relied on immunoSEQ multiplex PCR, and the TCRdb table lists in-frame clones only, not all of them. The sample lists 150,000 to 200,000 clones; around nine tenths were seen once. Sequenced material: PBMCs. The chain combines TRBV7-2 with TRBJ2-3, with D perhaps matching TRBD1 or TRBD2 (5 bases each). The TCR comes from a man aged 25 to 40 in good health and CMV-seropositive. The CDR3 DNA sequence: TGTGCCAGCAGCTCGAGCTCCGGGACGAACACAGATACGCAGTATTTT. It translates to CASSSSSGTNTDTQYF.